This TCR beta chain stems from a study of blood T cell repertoires in COVID-19. The method was immunoSEQ multiplex PCR; TCRdb's version includes in-frame clones alone and lacks a portion of them. This table has 120,000 to 150,000 clones, about four fifths appearing once. CDR3 length: 14 residues. V shed 11 bases, J shed 0 bases, and the junction held 6 bases outside the gene matches. CDR1 ENHRY and CDR2 SYGVKD come from the germline V gene. This clone is a singleton in its sample. Clinical histories supplied by participants themselves formed the basis of cohort assignment. This sequence was found in a woman in her late teens or twenties who had been exposed to COVID-19. Sequencing input: PBMCs or T cells enriched from blood (not recorded which). V usage is TRBV10-3 and J usage is TRBJ1-3; 8 nucleotides agree with TRBD1. Written as DNA, the CDR3 is TGTGCCGTTAGACAGGGGAGCTCTGGAAACACCATATATTTT. It encodes CAVRQGSSGNTIYF.